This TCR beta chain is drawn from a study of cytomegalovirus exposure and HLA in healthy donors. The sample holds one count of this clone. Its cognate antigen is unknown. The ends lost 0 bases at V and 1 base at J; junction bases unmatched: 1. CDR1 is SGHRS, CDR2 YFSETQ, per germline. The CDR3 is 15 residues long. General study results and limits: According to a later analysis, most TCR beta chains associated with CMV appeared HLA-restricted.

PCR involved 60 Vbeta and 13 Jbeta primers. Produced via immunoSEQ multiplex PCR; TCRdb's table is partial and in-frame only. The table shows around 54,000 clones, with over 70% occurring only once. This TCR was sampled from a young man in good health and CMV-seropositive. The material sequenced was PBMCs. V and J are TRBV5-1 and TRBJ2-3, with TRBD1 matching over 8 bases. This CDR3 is CASSLATGGTDTQYF. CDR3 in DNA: TGCGCCAGCAGCTTGGCGACAGGGGGCACAGATACGCAGTATTTT.